Shown below are 7 T cell receptor beta chains from a single sample sequenced in a study of cytomegalovirus exposure and HLA in healthy donors. Both 60 Vbeta primers and 13 Jbeta primers went into the PCR. Clones were sequenced by immunoSEQ multiplex PCR, and TCRdb holds only the in-frame ones, with some missing. Of around 180,000 clones listed, approximately 82% are singletons. Sample: PBMCs. These receptors all come from a girl aged 2-10 years in good health and CMV-seropositive.

Note on this clone: This sample includes further DNA sequences coding for the same CDR3. The rearrangement uses TRBV27 and TRBJ1-2; tentatively, D is TRBD1 (6 bases). V was pared by 2 bases and J by 5 bases, with 9 bases between. The CDR3 spans 13 residues. Looked up from germline, CDR1 is MNHEY and CDR2 is SMNVEV (reference sequence). For the CDR3, the DNA is TGTGCCAGCAGTTTAGTAACAGGGTATGGCTACACCTTC. The encoded protein is CASSLVTGYGYTF.

The chain is built from TRBV11-2 and TRBJ2-6; the D gene is possibly TRBD1 (6 bases). The CDR3 runs to 15 residues. V lost 6 bases and J 0 bases, leaving 9 bases between the germline ends. The germline V gene encodes CDR1 SGHAT and CDR2 FQNNGV. CDR3 sequence: CASRDSNSGANVLTF. The CDR3 DNA follows: TGTGCCAGCAGGGACAGCAACTCTGGGGCCAACGTCCTGACTTTC.

This clone showed up just once. This chain uses TRBV9 with TRBJ2-7; the D gene is possibly TRBD2 (5 bases). The germline V and J ends were trimmed by 4 bases and 2 bases, with 16 bases remaining between them. The CDR3 has 15 residues. Germline V gene sequence: CDR1 SGDLS, CDR2 YYNGEE. CDR3 bases: TGTGCCAGCAGCCCAAAGAGCGGACGTACCTACGAGCAGTACTTC. Its protein product is CASSPKSGRTYEQYF.

The chain is built from TRBV11-2 and TRBJ2-5; weak D call: TRBD2 (5 bases). Germline CDR1 reads SGHAT; CDR2 reads FQNNGV. This CDR3 is 16 amino acids long. Trimming shortened V by 0 bases and J by 2 bases, and 13 bases separated the two germline ends. This chain's CDR3 is CASSLEGGSDQETQYF. Written as DNA, the CDR3 is TGTGCCAGCAGCTTAGAGGGTGGGAGCGATCAAGAGACCCAGTACTTC.

This clone was seen only a few times. The CDR3 spells CASSQVIGLSYNEQFF. The CDR3 DNA reads TGCGCCAGCAGCCAAGTAATAGGACTAAGCTACAATGAGCAGTTCTTC. V usage is TRBV4-1 and J usage is TRBJ2-1; tentative D call: TRBD2 (6 bases). Per germline, CDR1 MGHRA and CDR2 YSYEKL. The CDR3 has 16 amino acids. Between the trimmed V and J ends, which lost 1 base and 3 bases, there was a span of 13 bases.

This clone appeared a few times. The chain uses TRBV6-5 and TRBJ2-1; TRBD1 matches 8 bases. The germline gives CDR1 MNHEY, CDR2 SVGAGI. V trimming: 5 bases; J trimming: 0 bases; junction bases outside the gene matches: 3. This CDR3 has 15 amino acids. The CDR3 region has the DNA TGTGCCAGCAGTCTGACAGGGGTCTCCTACAATGAGCAGTTCTTC. This encodes CASSLTGVSYNEQFF.

This rearrangement joins TRBV18 to TRBJ2-7; 7 nucleotides align to TRBD1. This CDR3 comprises 14 residues. V lost 4 bases and J lost 2; bases outside the gene matches: 5. CDR1 and CDR2 from the germline V gene are KGHSH and LQKENI. CDR3 loop: CASSRQGDTYEQYF. The CDR3 DNA reads as TGTGCCAGCTCACGGCAGGGGGACACCTACGAGCAGTACTTC.